The T cell receptor beta chain described here comes from a study of shared clonotypes between healthy human individuals. Sequencing used immunoSEQ multiplex PCR; TCRdb keeps in-frame clones, though not all of them. The sample gives around 1.4 million clones, around 98.5% of which show up once; 0.3% to 0.45% is in the top ten. The sample comprised naive CD4+ T cells sorted from blood. Subset described: CD45RA+ positively selected. The receptor was derived from a man aged 25 to 45 in good health.

The DNA for the CDR3 is TGCGCCAGCAGCCCTGAACCGGGGACAGAATATGGCTACACCTTC. Translating it yields CASSPEPGTEYGYTF. V and J are TRBV5-1 and TRBJ1-2, with 7 bases matching TRBD1. The CDR3 consists of 15 residues. Trimming took 4 bases from V and 5 from J; bases not matched to a gene: 11. Germline CDR1 SGHRS, CDR2 YFSETQ.